This TCR beta chain is drawn from a study of beta chain features in type 1 diabetes. Overall study findings and caveats: There was a moderate but significant shortening of TCRB CDR3s in all four CD4+ subsets of Type 1 diabetes patients.

The study reverse transcribed the entire isolated RNA, so it sequenced expressed TCRB transcripts. TCRdb's copy holds only in-frame clones and misses some; the assay was immunoSEQ multiplex PCR. The data hold some 700,000 clones, with over 10% observed a single time. The CDR3 loop spans 13 amino acids. Germline CDR1 and CDR2: ENHRY and SYGVKD. The V gene lost 8 bases and the J gene lost 4 bases, with 13 bases spanning the gap. Points on this clone: Its cognate antigen is unknown.

The sequence derives from a man in his late teens or twenties with type 1 diabetes. V gene TRBV10-3 combines with J gene TRBJ2-3; D ambiguous. The sample comprised naive CD4+ T cells from blood. Here the CDR3 reads CAIRVGGADTQYF. The CDR3 bases are TGTGCCATCCGGGTGGGCGGTGCAGATACGCAGTATTTT.